This TCR beta chain was profiled in a study of T cell repertoires in cytomegalovirus infection. The length of the CDR3 is 15 residues. With 3 bases removed from V and 8 bases from J, the gap between germline ends came to 17 bases. Germline loops: CDR1 SGHDN, CDR2 FVKESK. As concerns this clonotype: Its antigen is not known.

TCRdb reanalysed the reads using MiXCR and keeps one entry per CDR3 protein. The table shows roughly 49,000 distinct CDR3 sequences, with roughly 20% occurring only once. The sequence came from a human donor in good health (CMV status not recorded). Some clones in this sample may be carry-over from other donors' samples. The material sequenced was CD8+ T cells from cultured PBMCs, taken from culture after CMV antigen stimulation. The chain combines TRBV14 with TRBJ2-1; TRBD2 is a possible D gene (6 bases). CDR3 sequence (DNA): TGTGCCAGCAGCCAGGAGACTAGTGTCATTTATGAGCAGTTCTTC. This sequence encodes CASSQETSVIYEQFF.